The subject of this entry is one T cell receptor beta chain. The authors ran a second PCR of about 6 to 11 cycles using a sample-barcoded 5' primer and a J-beta primer mix. TCRdb analysed the 5' RACE reads with MiXCR anew, one entry per CDR3 protein. The sample contains 600,000 to 850,000 distinct CDR3 sequences, 35% to 45% of which appear only once. This sample is part of a study of blood T cells in healthy people across ages. Germline CDR1 reads MGHRA; CDR2 reads YSYEKL. This CDR3 is built from 15 residues. The ends were cut back, 0 bases at V and 7 bases at J, with 13 bases in the middle. The source is a woman aged 60 to 75 in good health. Sequencing used blood. The V call is TRBV4-1, the J call TRBJ2-1; a possible D gene is TRBD2 (5 bases). CDR3 coding DNA: TGCGCCAGCAGCCAAGAGACCGGGGTACTTAATGAGCAGTTCTTC. It codes for CASSQETGVLNEQFF.